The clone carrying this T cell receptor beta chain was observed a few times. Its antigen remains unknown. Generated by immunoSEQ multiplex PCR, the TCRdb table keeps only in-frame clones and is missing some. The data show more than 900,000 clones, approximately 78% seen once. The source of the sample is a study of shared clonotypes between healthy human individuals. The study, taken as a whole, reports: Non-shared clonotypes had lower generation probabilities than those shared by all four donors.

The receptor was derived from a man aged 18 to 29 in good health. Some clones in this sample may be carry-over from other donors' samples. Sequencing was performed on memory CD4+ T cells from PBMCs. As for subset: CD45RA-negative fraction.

The DNA of the CDR3 is TGTGCCAGCAGCACCCGACAGCGGGGGAACACTGAAGCTTTCTTT. Translated, it gives CASSTRQRGNTEAFF. The chain is built from TRBV11-1 and TRBJ1-1; possibly TRBD1 for D (5 bases). The CDR3 consists of 15 residues. Per germline, CDR1 SGHAT and CDR2 FQDESV (reference sequence). V lost 5 bases and J 1 base, leaving 14 bases between the germline ends.